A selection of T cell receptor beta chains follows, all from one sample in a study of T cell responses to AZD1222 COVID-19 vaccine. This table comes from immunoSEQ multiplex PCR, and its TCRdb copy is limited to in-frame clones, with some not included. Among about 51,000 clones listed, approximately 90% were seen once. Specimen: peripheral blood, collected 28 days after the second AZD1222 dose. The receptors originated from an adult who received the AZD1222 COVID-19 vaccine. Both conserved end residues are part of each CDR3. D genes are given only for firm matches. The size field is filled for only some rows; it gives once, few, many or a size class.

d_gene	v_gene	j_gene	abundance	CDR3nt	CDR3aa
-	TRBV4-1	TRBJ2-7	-	TGCGCCAGCAGCCAAATGCCCGGGACATACAACTCCTACGAGCAGTACTTC	CASSQMPGTYNSYEQYF
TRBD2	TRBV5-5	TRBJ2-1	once	TGTGCCAGCAGCGCAGAAATACTAGCGCAACCCTACAATGAGCAGTTCTTC	CASSAEILAQPYNEQFF
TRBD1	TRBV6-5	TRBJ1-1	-	TGTGCCAGCAGTTACTCGGGACAGGGGAGAACTGAAGCTTTCTTT	CASSYSGQGRTEAFF
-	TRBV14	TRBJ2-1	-	TGTGCCAGCAGCCACCCGACTAGGTCAAATGAGCAGTTCTTC	CASSHPTRSNEQFF
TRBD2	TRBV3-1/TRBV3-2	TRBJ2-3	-	TGTGCCAGCAGCCAAAGGGGACTAGCGGACACAGATACGCAGTATTTT	CASSQRGLADTDTQYF
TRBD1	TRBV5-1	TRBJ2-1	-	TGCGCCAGCAGCTACCGGGACAGGGGTTACAATGAGCAGTTCTTC	CASSYRDRGYNEQFF
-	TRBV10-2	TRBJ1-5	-	TGCGCCAGCAGTGACGGAAGACGGGGCTATCAGCCCCAGCATTTT	CASSDGRRGYQPQHF
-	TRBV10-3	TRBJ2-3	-	TGTGCCATCAGTGAGGGGCTAGCCGCTAGCACAGATACGCAGTATTTT	CAISEGLAASTDTQYF
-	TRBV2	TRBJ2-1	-	TGTGCCAGCAGTGAAATTGCGAACTACAATGAGCAGTTCTTC	CASSEIANYNEQFF
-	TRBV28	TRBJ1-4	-	TGTGCCAGCAGCGACCGATCCTATGAAAAACTGTTTTTT	CASSDRSYEKLFF
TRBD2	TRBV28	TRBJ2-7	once	TGTGCCAGCACGACCGGCGGGGGGTACGAGCAGTACTTC	CASTTGGGYEQYF